The rows below give T cell receptor beta chains drawn from one sample of a study of T cell changes during pregnancy in multiple sclerosis. Assay used: immunoSEQ multiplex PCR; TCRdb lists only in-frame clones, some missing. The sample holds roughly 45,000 clones, roughly nine tenths seen once. The sample consisted of peripheral blood, taken in the first trimester of pregnancy. The receptors shown here come from a female donor in good health, enrolled as a control in a pregnancy study. Each CDR3 is given with its conserved first and last residue. A D gene is named only where the DNA matches it firmly. A clone size is listed for some rows: how often the clone was seen (once, few, many), or a class if it is expanded.

v_gene	d_gene	abundance	j_gene	CDR3aa	CDR3nt
TRBV19	NA	NA	TRBJ2-4	CASSLRHRGGVDIQYF	TGTGCCAGTAGTCTCCGACACAGGGGAGGAGTGGACATTCAGTACTTC
TRBV7-9	TRBD2	NA	TRBJ2-3	CASSQKRGGPDTQYF	TGTGCCAGCAGCCAGAAGCGGGGGGGCCCAGATACGCAGTATTTT
TRBV4-3	NA	NA	TRBJ2-1	CASSQEASEYNEQFF	TGCGCCAGCAGCCAAGAAGCATCCGAGTACAATGAGCAGTTCTTC
TRBV4-1	TRBD2	NA	TRBJ2-1	CASSLGTSGSGVYNEQFF	TGCGCCAGCAGCCTAGGGACTAGCGGGAGCGGGGTTTACAATGAGCAGTTCTTC
TRBV6-1	TRBD1	NA	TRBJ1-2	CASSEAGQGALYGYTF	TGTGCCAGCAGTGAAGCAGGTCAGGGGGCCCTCTATGGCTACACCTTC
TRBV5-1	NA	NA	TRBJ2-2	CASSLEQPGSGELFF	TGCGCCAGCAGCTTGGAGCAACCCGGGTCCGGGGAGCTGTTTTTT
TRBV18	TRBD1	NA	TRBJ1-1	CASSPAGTGNTEAFF	TGTGCCAGCTCACCGGCCGGGACAGGCAACACTGAAGCTTTCTTT
TRBV30	NA	NA	TRBJ2-2	CAWTPGGGELFF	TGTGCCTGGACCCCCGGTGGCGGGGAGCTGTTTTTT
TRBV5-1	TRBD2	NA	TRBJ2-2	CASSLGVAGRSSGELFF	TGCGCCAGCAGCTTGGGGGTAGCGGGAAGAAGTTCCGGGGAGCTGTTTTTT
TRBV2	TRBD2	NA	TRBJ2-1	CASSERSGRRNEQFF	TGTGCCAGCAGTGAACGCAGCGGGAGGCGGAATGAGCAGTTCTTC
TRBV2	NA	NA	TRBJ2-1	CASSEAQGWNEQFF	TGTGCCAGCAGTGAGGCACAGGGCTGGAATGAGCAGTTCTTC
TRBV6-1	TRBD1	once	TRBJ2-3	CASRQGQGARNAQYF	TGTGCCAGCCGGCAAGGACAGGGGGCTCGTAACGCACAGTATTTT
TRBV28	TRBD2	NA	TRBJ2-3	CASRPTSGGASDTQYF	TGTGCCAGCAGGCCGACTAGCGGGGGGGCCTCAGATACGCAGTATTTT
TRBV7-2	TRBD2	NA	TRBJ2-1	CASSSQASGYNEQFF	TGTGCCAGCAGCTCCCAAGCTAGCGGGTACAATGAGCAGTTCTTC
TRBV6-1	TRBD1	few	TRBJ1-2	CASSEVEDRVEGYTF	TGTGCCAGCAGTGAAGTAGAGGACAGGGTCGAGGGCTACACCTTC
TRBV30	NA	NA	TRBJ2-7	CAWRDSGFREQYF	TGTGCCTGGAGAGATTCAGGGTTTCGCGAGCAGTACTTC
TRBV30	NA	NA	TRBJ2-1	CAWSDQGGEQFF	TGTGCCTGGAGTGACCAGGGCGGCGAGCAGTTCTTC
TRBV5-1	NA	NA	TRBJ1-1	CASSLAGENTEAFF	TGCGCCAGCAGCTTGGCAGGGGAGAACACTGAAGCTTTCTTT
TRBV19	TRBD2	NA	TRBJ2-1	CASSISSGTSGIDNEQFF	TGTGCCAGTAGTATAAGCTCCGGGACTAGCGGGATAGACAATGAGCAGTTCTTC
TRBV6-5	TRBD1	NA	TRBJ2-5	CASTADREETQYF	TGTGCCAGCACCGCAGACAGGGAAGAGACCCAGTACTTC
TRBV7-2	TRBD1	NA	TRBJ2-4	CASQELTGGYHIQYF	TGTGCCAGTCAGGAACTGACAGGGGGCTATCACATTCAGTACTTC
TRBV6-5	TRBD2	NA	TRBJ2-7	CASSYSREGRDEQYF	TGTGCCAGCAGTTACTCGAGGGAGGGACGCGACGAGCAGTACTTC
TRBV5-6	TRBD1	NA	TRBJ1-5	CASSLVGTAQDQPQHF	TGTGCCAGCAGCTTGGTGGGGACAGCTCAGGATCAGCCCCAGCATTTT
TRBV19	TRBD1	NA	TRBJ1-2	CASSADRVYGYTF	TGTGCCAGTAGTGCTGACAGGGTCTATGGCTACACCTTC